The entry below describes one T cell receptor (beta chain). Only a few counts were recorded for this clone. Its binding antigen is unknown. The sample holds no much larger clone one base away, and base qualities are not on file. This sample was included in a study of sequential checkpoint blockade in melanoma (dated by TCRdb to about 2019). Concerning the study at large: Patients were randomized 1:1 to first-line nivolumab followed by ipilimumab (arm A) or ipilimumab followed by nivolumab (arm B). Maintenance nivolumab was given following each of the two trial sequences. DNA from 91 pretreatment melanoma tumor samples underwent TCRbeta immunosequencing. Twenty-two patients had matched tumor biopsies taken before treatment and at week 13, after single-agent nivolumab (arm A) or ipilimumab (arm B). About 80% of the matched tumor biopsy pairs taken before and after treatment were from the same lesion. Points the paper makes about the study in general: Within-arm analyses of tumor T-cell fraction were constrained by small sample sizes and reduced statistical power. Tumor T-cell fraction and clonality were found to correlate with PD-L1 staining and CD8+ T-cell counts but not with mutational load. Among patients in arm A, the nivolumab-first arm, pretreatment tumor TIL clonality was associated with response (P = .04). Achieving clinical benefit was about 30 times more likely for patients whose tumor T-cell fraction and clonality increased by week 13. Validation of the response-prediction model combining TCR metrics and mutation burden is needed in larger, independent patient cohorts.

Read against the paper, the sample's treatment or condition label means: randomized to nivolumab then ipilimumab (arm A) or the reverse (arm B). Prior DNA-damaging chemotherapy had not been received by any trial patient. The samples were obtained from melanoma patients enrolled in CheckMate 064, an open-label, randomized phase II trial testing sequential checkpoint blockade. Genomic DNA from formalin-fixed paraffin-embedded (FFPE) tissue samples was used for tumor TCR sequencing. The immunoSEQ Assay was used to immunosequence TCRbeta CDR3 regions from genomic DNA. Genomic DNA was amplified by bias-controlled multiplex PCR before high-throughput sequencing. The study's own analysis went as follows. To quantify the absolute abundance of each unique TCRbeta CDR3 region, the sequences were collapsed and filtered. Clonality was defined as 1 minus Pielou's evenness and was calculated using productive rearrangements only. Tumor T-cell fraction was calculated by normalizing TCRbeta template counts to usable DNA, which was estimated from several housekeeping genes. A previously published method was used to identify clones with significantly greater frequencies in on-treatment samples than in baseline samples. As stored in TCRdb, this immuneACCESS dataset retains in-frame rearrangements with V and J assigned. A fraction of the clones does not appear; measured against another copy, unresolved V genes explain less than half of the discrepancy, and the remainder lacks a known reason. V and J calls and clone size are as listed in that table; D and trimming were resolved from the DNA. Recorded for this sample are 40,000 or so clones; roughly 32% of them occurred a single time. The ten largest clones represent roughly 1.5% of the sample.

Here the sequenced sample was tumor tissue (inferred from file names), taken from a patient given nivolumab and ipilimumab in sequence. The sequence was collected from a human donor with melanoma.

The CDR3 sequence is CAIGGTSDGAFF. The DNA sequence reads TGTGCCATCGGAGGGACATCGGACGGAGCTTTCTTT. The sequence joins TRBV6-8 to TRBJ1-1; tentative D gene TRBD1, with 6 bases matching. Looking up the germline V gene yields CDR1 MNHGY and CDR2 SAAAGT. The CDR3, from cysteine to phenylalanine, totals 12 residues. Left in the record is the CDR3 DNA by itself, 36 bases read in frame from the first base. V is cut by 10 bases and J by 10 bases, and the space between the germline ends is 19 bases.